This T cell receptor (beta chain) was recovered during a study of graft-versus-host responses after intestinal transplantation. Study context: Recipients had multivisceral, liver-intestinal, or isolated intestinal transplants. Every recipient had anti-thymocyte globulin induction and about three years of tacrolimus plus steroids.

V shed 5 bases and J shed 10 bases, with 12 bases lying between them. Germline lookup yields CDR1 MNHEY and CDR2 SVGAGI. The length of the CDR3 is 13 residues. Findings of the study overall: GvH clones occurred in recipient marrow; some first appeared in ileum or blood. Across patients carrying graft-donor T cell macrochimerism, allografts held high graft-versus-host to host-versus-graft clonal ratios.

For this clone: Antigen: not known.

Only in-frame clones appear in the TCRdb table, and some are missing; sequencing was by immunoSEQ multiplex PCR. The sample has 70,000 to 80,000 clones; 90% are singletons. The chain joins TRBV6-5 to TRBJ1-6; no reliable D call. The receptor comes from a human donor who received an intestinal transplant. Sequencing used unstimulated CD8+ T cells sorted from spleen or lymph node cells, obtained before intestinal transplant. CDR3 coding DNA: TGTGCCAGCAGTGGTCGGGGTTTATCACCCCTCCACTTT. Translation gives CASSGRGLSPLHF.